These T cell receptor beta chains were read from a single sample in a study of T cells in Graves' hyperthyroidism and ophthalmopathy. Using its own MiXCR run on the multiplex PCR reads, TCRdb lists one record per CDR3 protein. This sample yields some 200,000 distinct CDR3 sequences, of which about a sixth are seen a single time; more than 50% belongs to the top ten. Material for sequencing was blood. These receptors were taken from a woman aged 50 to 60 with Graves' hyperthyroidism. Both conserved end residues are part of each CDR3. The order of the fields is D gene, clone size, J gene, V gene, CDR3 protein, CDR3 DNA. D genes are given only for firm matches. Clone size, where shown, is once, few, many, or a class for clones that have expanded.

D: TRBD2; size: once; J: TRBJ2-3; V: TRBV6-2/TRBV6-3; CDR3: CASRIEAGVGTDTQYF; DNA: TGTGCCAGCAGAATAGAAGCGGGAGTTGGCACAGATACGCAGTATTTT
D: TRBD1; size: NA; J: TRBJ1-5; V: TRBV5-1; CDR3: CASSEGQGRWGLVNQPQHF; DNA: TGCGCCAGCAGCGAGGGACAGGGAAGATGGGGGCTAGTGAATCAGCCCCAGCATTTT
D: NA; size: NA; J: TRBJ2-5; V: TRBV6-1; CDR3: CASSDPEQEPKETQYF; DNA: TGTGCCAGCAGTGACCCGGAACAGGAACCCAAAGAGACCCAGTACTTC
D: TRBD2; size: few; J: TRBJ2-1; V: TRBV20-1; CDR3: CSARNGLAGGNEQFF; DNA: TGCAGTGCTAGAAACGGACTAGCGGGAGGTAATGAGCAGTTCTTC
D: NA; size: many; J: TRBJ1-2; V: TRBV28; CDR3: CASSLRGEGYTF; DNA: TGTGCCAGCAGTTTAAGGGGTGAGGGCTACACCTTC
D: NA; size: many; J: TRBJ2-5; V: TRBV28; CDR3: CASSFERGWETQYF; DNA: TGTGCCAGCAGTTTCGAAAGGGGGTGGGAGACCCAGTACTTC
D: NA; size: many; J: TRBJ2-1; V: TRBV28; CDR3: CAIEPTRNYNEQFF; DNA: TGTGCCATCGAGCCAACGCGGAACTACAATGAGCAGTTCTTC
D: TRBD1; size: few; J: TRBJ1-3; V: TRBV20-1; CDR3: CSATGTDRIYTIYF; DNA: TGCAGTGCTACCGGGACAGACCGAATTTACACCATATATTTT
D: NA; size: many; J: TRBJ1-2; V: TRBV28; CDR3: CASSLGDYGYTF; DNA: TGTGCCAGCAGTTTAGGCGACTATGGCTACACCTTC
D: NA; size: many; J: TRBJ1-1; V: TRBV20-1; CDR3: CSARNHGDEAFF; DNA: TGCAGTGCTAGGAACCACGGAGATGAAGCTTTCTTT
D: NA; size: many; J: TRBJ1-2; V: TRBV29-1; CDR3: CSVEGKGLNYGYTF; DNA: TGCAGCGTTGAAGGGAAGGGTCTTAACTATGGCTACACCTTC
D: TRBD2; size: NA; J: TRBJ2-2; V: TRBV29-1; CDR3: CSVVLAENTGELFF; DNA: TGCAGCGTTGTACTAGCGGAGAACACCGGGGAGCTGTTTTTT
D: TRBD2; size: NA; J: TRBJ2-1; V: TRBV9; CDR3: CASSPTRTSGRFVNEQFF; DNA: TGTGCCAGCAGCCCGACCCGGACTAGCGGGAGATTTGTGAATGAGCAGTTCTTC
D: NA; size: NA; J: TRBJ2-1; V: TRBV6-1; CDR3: CASSVRQEQFF; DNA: TGTGCCAGCAGTGTCCGACAGGAGCAGTTCTTC
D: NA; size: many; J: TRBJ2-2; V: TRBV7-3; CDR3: CASSRRQGGTGELFF; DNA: TGTGCCAGCAGCCGGCGACAGGGAGGGACCGGGGAGCTGTTTTTT
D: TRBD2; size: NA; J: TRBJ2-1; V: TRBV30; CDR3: CAWRATSGVPNEQFF; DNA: TGTGCCTGGAGAGCGACTAGCGGGGTTCCCAATGAGCAGTTCTTC
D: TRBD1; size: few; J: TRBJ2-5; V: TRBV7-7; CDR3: CANSLGGRTGETQYF; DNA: TGTGCTAACAGCTTAGGGGGCCGGACGGGAGAGACCCAGTACTTC
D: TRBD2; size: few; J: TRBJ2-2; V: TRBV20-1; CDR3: CSARARDTILAENTGELFF; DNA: TGCAGTGCTAGAGCACGGGATACTATACTAGCGGAGAACACCGGGGAGCTGTTTTTT
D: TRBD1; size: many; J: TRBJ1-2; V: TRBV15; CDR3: CATSTTGRLDGYTF; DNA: TGTGCCACCAGCACGACAGGGAGGTTGGATGGCTACACCTTC
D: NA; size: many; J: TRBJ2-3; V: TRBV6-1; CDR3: CASSGTGRGTDTQYF; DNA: TGTGCCAGCAGTGGGACAGGGAGGGGCACAGATACGCAGTATTTT
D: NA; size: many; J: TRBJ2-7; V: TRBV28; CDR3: CAALGAYEQYF; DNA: TGTGCCGCTCTTGGGGCCTACGAGCAGTACTTC
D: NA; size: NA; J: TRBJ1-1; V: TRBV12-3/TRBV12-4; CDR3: CASSPRVGSEAFF; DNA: TGTGCCAGCAGCCCCCGGGTGGGGTCTGAGGCTTTCTTT
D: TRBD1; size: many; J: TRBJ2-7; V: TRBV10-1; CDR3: CASSESGTGAYEQYF; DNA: TGCGCCAGCAGTGAGTCGGGGACAGGGGCCTACGAGCAGTACTTC
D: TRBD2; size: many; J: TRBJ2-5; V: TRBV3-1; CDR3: CASSSISGMAETQYF; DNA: TGTGCCAGCAGCTCCATTAGCGGGATGGCTGAGACCCAGTACTTC
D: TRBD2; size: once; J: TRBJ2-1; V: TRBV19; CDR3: CASSILTSGVTSYNEQFF; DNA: TGTGCCAGTAGTATACTTACTAGCGGAGTCACCTCCTACAATGAGCAGTTCTTC
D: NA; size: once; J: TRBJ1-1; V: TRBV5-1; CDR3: CASSLATEAFF; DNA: TGTGCCAGCAGCTTAGCTACTGAAGCTTTCTTT
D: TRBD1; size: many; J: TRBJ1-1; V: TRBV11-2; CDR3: CASSIRTGSDSEAFF; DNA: TGTGCCAGCAGCATACGGACAGGGTCAGACTCTGAAGCTTTCTTT
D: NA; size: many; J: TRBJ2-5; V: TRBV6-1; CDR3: CASSRDGRAAGTQYF; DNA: TGTGCCAGCAGCAGAGACGGTAGAGCTGCGGGGACCCAGTACTTC
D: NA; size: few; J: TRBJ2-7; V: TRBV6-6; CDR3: CASSYYNRVIGSYEQYF; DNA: TGTGCCAGCAGTTACTATAACAGGGTCATAGGCTCCTACGAGCAGTACTTC
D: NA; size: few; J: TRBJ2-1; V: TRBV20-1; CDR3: CSASPISSYNEQFF; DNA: TGCAGTGCTAGCCCGATTAGCTCCTACAATGAGCAGTTCTTC
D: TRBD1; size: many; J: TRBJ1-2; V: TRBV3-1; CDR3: CASSQVGTGNYGYTF; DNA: TGTGCCAGCAGCCAAGTCGGGACAGGAAACTATGGCTACACCTTC
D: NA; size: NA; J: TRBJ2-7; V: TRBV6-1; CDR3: CASSPTHVTYEQYF; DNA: TGTGCCAGCAGCCCAACACACGTAACCTACGAGCAGTACTTC
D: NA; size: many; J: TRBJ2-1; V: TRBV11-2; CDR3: CASSRAIRGEQFF; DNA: TGTGCCAGCAGCCGAGCGATTAGGGGTGAGCAGTTCTTC
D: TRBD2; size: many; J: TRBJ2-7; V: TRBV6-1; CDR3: CASWTRAGTYEQYF; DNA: TGTGCCAGCTGGACCCGAGCGGGAACCTACGAGCAGTACTTC
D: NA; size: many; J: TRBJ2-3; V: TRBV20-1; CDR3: CSAREAATDTQYF; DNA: TGCAGTGCTAGAGAAGCGGCCACAGATACGCAGTATTTT